Listed here are 28 T cell receptor beta chains from one sample, sequenced in a study of blood T cell repertoires in COVID-19. Only in-frame clones appear in the TCRdb table, and some are missing; sequencing was by immunoSEQ multiplex PCR. The data show over 200,000 clones, nearly 90% seen once. The source material was peripheral blood. All receptors derive from a young woman with acute or convalescent COVID-19.

V usage is TRBV5-1 and J usage is TRBJ2-1, with 10 nucleotides matching TRBD2. Germline V gene data show CDR1 as SGHRS and CDR2 as YFSETQ. The J segment lost 8 bases and the V segment lost 1 base, leaving 9 bases of the junction unmatched. The CDR3 contains 16 residues. CDR3 DNA: TGCGCCAGCAGCTTGTGGAGCGGGAGGGCCTCCGATGAGCAGTTCTTC. This sequence encodes CASSLWSGRASDEQFF.

This chain links TRBV6-5 with TRBJ1-1; tentative D call: TRBD1 (6 bases). V was cut by 2 bases and J by 1 base, with 11 bases left in between. The germline V gene encodes CDR1 MNHEY and CDR2 SVGAGI. The CDR3 covers 15 residues. This CDR3 is CASSYNDRRNTEAFF. As DNA, the CDR3 is TGTGCCAGCAGTTACAATGACAGGAGGAACACTGAAGCTTTCTTT.

This clone has a handful of counts. The chain couples TRBV9 to TRBJ1-6; D is uncertain. Trimming took 3 bases from V and 7 from J, leaving 8 bases between them. CDR3 length equals 13 residues. Germline CDR1 is SGDLS and CDR2 is YYNGEE. CDR3 DNA: TGTGCCAGCAGCGCCCTGTTGAATTCACCCCTCCACTTT. It is translated as CASSALLNSPLHF.

This chain joins TRBV29-1 and TRBJ2-1; a weak D match, TRBD2 (5 bases). Germline V gene data show CDR1 as SQVTM and CDR2 as ANQGSEA. The germline V and J ends were trimmed by 3 bases and 4 bases, with 19 bases remaining between them. This CDR3 spans 16 amino acids. CDR3 loop: CSVDDYAESLYNEQFF. The CDR3, as DNA: TGCAGCGTTGATGACTACGCGGAGTCCCTTTACAATGAGCAGTTCTTC.

The CDR3: CASSEGLAGPYEQYF. CDR3 DNA: TGTGCCAGCAGCGAAGGACTAGCGGGCCCCTACGAGCAGTACTTC. V gene TRBV14 combines with J gene TRBJ2-7; 11 nucleotides agree with TRBD2. V lost 5 bases to trimming and J lost 2 bases; unmatched junction nucleotides: 5. Germline values: CDR1 SGHDN, CDR2 FVKESK. The CDR3 has 15 residues.

V and J are TRBV27 and TRBJ2-5; 9 bases line up with TRBD2. Germline assignment: CDR1 MNHEY and CDR2 SMNVEV (reference sequence). The V gene end was trimmed by 1 base and the J gene end by 4 bases; junction bases not matched to a gene: 19. The CDR3 sequence is 20 residues long. The CDR3 DNA sequence: TGTGCCAGCAGTTTATTCGGGGCCAGAGGGCGGGAGGGCCGTCGAGAGACCCAGTACTTC. This sequence encodes CASSLFGARGREGRRETQYF.

The chain uses TRBV5-4 and TRBJ2-7, with D perhaps matching TRBD1 (5 bases). The CDR3 length is 14 residues. Germline assignment: CDR1 SGHNT and CDR2 YYREEE (reference sequence). Deletions cut 0 bases from V and 3 bases from J, with 10 bases between. CDR3 sequence reads: CASSLGGRRYEQYF. In DNA form, the CDR3 reads TGTGCCAGCAGCTTGGGGGGCAGACGCTACGAGCAGTACTTC.

The chain carries TRBV30 and TRBJ2-2, with D tentatively TRBD2 (5 bases). Germline V gene data show CDR1 as GTSNPN and CDR2 as SVGIG (reference sequence). V was clipped by 4 bases and J by 1 base, with 10 bases between them. The CDR3 loop spans 14 amino acids. DNA for the CDR3: TGTGCCTGGATAAACGGAGGGAACACCGGGGAGCTGTTTTTT. Translated: CAWINGGNTGELFF.

This clone was observed once. The chain carries TRBV5-6 and TRBJ2-4; no reliable D call. Trimming cost V 1 base and J 4 bases, with 3 bases left between them. CDR3 size: 12 residues. Looked up from germline, CDR1 is SGHDT and CDR2 is YYEEEE. For the CDR3, the DNA is TGTGCCAGCAGCTTGCCGAAAAACATTCAGTACTTC. Protein sequence: CASSLPKNIQYF.

This chain uses TRBV19 with TRBJ1-1; TRBD1 aligns across 8 bases. V lost 8 bases and J lost 6; bases outside the gene matches: 14. Germline CDR1 LNHDA, CDR2 SQIVND (reference sequence). The CDR3 is made up of 15 amino acids. The CDR3 DNA follows: TGTGCCAGTGCCCCACTTACGGACAGGGCCGCTGAAGCTTTCTTT. Translating it yields CASAPLTDRAAEAFF.

The chain is built from TRBV11-3 and TRBJ2-1; unclear D gene. Germline loops: CDR1 SGHNT, CDR2 YENEEA. V was cut by 5 bases and J by 2 bases, with 13 bases left in between. The CDR3 covers 15 residues. The CDR3 sequence is CASSTRMAPYNEQFF. The CDR3 coding sequence is TGTGCCAGCAGCACCCGTATGGCCCCCTACAATGAGCAGTTCTTC.

Concerning this clone itself: The junction shows a germline mismatch at one end, possibly a read error. This sequence joins TRBV28 and TRBJ2-7; the D gene is possibly TRBD1 (5 bases). Germline CDR1 is MDHEN and CDR2 is SYDVKM. The CDR3 runs to 12 residues. CDR3 sequence: CASRGPGLNSWF. The CDR3 nucleotides read TGTGCCAGCAGGGGGCCGGGCCTCAACTCTTGGTTC.

The rearrangement uses TRBV11-2 and TRBJ2-1; a weak D match, TRBD2 (5 bases). The germline gives CDR1 SGHAT, CDR2 FQNNGV. This CDR3 contains 15 residues. Deletions cut 5 bases from V and 0 bases from J, with 11 bases between. This chain's CDR3 is CASSPSGGSYNEQFF. In nucleotides, the CDR3 is TGTGCCAGCAGCCCGAGCGGTGGCTCCTACAATGAGCAGTTCTTC. Drawing the rest from reference TRBV11-2 and TRBJ2-1, the complete variable domain is EAGVAQSPRYKIIEKRQSVAFWCNPISGHATLYWYQQILGQGPKLLIQFQNNGVVDDSQLPKDRFSAERLKGVDSTLKIQPAKLEDSAVYLCASSPSGGSYNEQFFGPGTRLTVL.

The gene calls are TRBV11-3 and TRBJ2-7; 7 nucleotides align to TRBD2. The V and J ends lost 1 base and 5 bases, in that order; junction bases with no gene match: 5. The CDR3 sequence is 14 residues long. Germline-derived CDR1 and CDR2 are SGHNT and YENEEA. Written as DNA, the CDR3 is TGTGCCAGCAGCTTAGTGGGAGGGCCCCACGAGCAGTACTTC. Its protein is CASSLVGGPHEQYF.

The chain recombines TRBV9 with TRBJ1-1; no firm D call. The V gene lost 0 bases and the J gene lost 0 bases, with 6 bases spanning the gap. The germline V gene has CDR1 SGDLS and CDR2 YYNGEE. The CDR3 extends over 14 amino acids. This CDR3 is CASSVENMNTEAFF. CDR3 coding DNA: TGTGCCAGCAGCGTAGAGAACATGAACACTGAAGCTTTCTTT.

V and J are TRBV4-2 and TRBJ2-1, with D perhaps TRBD2 (6 bases). Between the trimmed V and J ends, which lost 0 bases and 6 bases, there was a span of 15 bases. Germline values: CDR1 LGHNA, CDR2 YNFKEQ. This CDR3 region has 16 residues. The CDR3 nucleotides read TGTGCCAGCAGCCAAGATACGTCTAGCGCCCTCAATGAGCAGTTCTTC. It yields the protein CASSQDTSSALNEQFF.

This clone was picked up one time. An end of the junction does not agree with germline; a read error may underlie this. The gene calls are TRBV30 and TRBJ1-4; the match to TRBD1 covers 8 bases. In germline, CDR1 is GTSNPN, CDR2 SVGIG (reference sequence). CDR3 length: 11 residues. In nucleotides, the CDR3 is TGTGCCTGGAGTTCGGGACAGGCCCTAAATTTT. Translated: CAWSSGQALNF. The variable domain in full, completed from reference TRBV30 and TRBJ1-4, reads SQTIHQWPATLVQPVGSPLSLECTVEGTSNPNLYWYRQAAGRGLQLLFYSVGIGQISSEVPQNLSASRPQDRQFILSSKKLLLSDSGFYLCAWSSGQALNFGSGTQLSVL.

The chain carries TRBV5-4 and TRBJ2-7, with 8 bases matching TRBD1. V trimming: 4 bases; J trimming: 7 bases; junction bases outside the gene matches: 19. Germline CDR1 and CDR2: SGHNT and YYREEE (reference sequence). The length of the CDR3 is 17 residues. CDR3 sequence: CASSQTPRQGLGQEQYF. The DNA of the CDR3 is TGTGCCAGCAGCCAAACGCCGAGACAGGGGTTGGGTCAAGAGCAGTACTTC.

The CDR3 sequence is CASSATGVPSNQPQHF. In DNA form, the CDR3 reads TGTGCCAGCAGCGCGACAGGGGTCCCGAGCAATCAGCCCCAGCATTTT. V and J are TRBV5-6 and TRBJ1-5; 8 bases match TRBD1. The CDR3 loop spans 16 amino acids. CDR1 SGHDT and CDR2 YYEEEE come from the germline V gene. J was trimmed by 1 base and V by 4 bases; bases with no gene match: 7.

This chain links TRBV4-2 with TRBJ2-1; 8 nucleotides agree with TRBD2. With 8 bases clipped from V and 8 bases from J, the junction kept 11 bases outside the gene matches. Germline V gene lookup returns CDR1 LGHNA and CDR2 YNFKEQ. This CDR3 spans 14 amino acids. The CDR3 is CASSPAGAVHEQFF. For the CDR3, the DNA is TGTGCCAGCTCCCCAGCGGGAGCCGTGCATGAGCAGTTCTTC.

The chain has TRBV19 and TRBJ2-1; 7 positions match TRBD2. CDR3 length: 15 amino acids. V lost 3 bases and J lost 10; bases outside the gene matches: 12. Germline values: CDR1 LNHDA, CDR2 SQIVND (reference sequence). CDR3 amino acids: CASSITLTSPLEQFF. For the CDR3, the DNA is TGTGCCAGTAGTATTACCCTGACTAGCCCCTTGGAGCAGTTCTTC.

The J gene is TRBJ1-5, the V gene TRBV7-9; D is uncertain. CDR1 is SEHNR, CDR2 FQNEAQ, per germline (reference sequence). Trimming took 0 bases from V and 7 from J, leaving 16 bases between them. The CDR3 is made up of 16 amino acids. This CDR3 is CASSLAPRPHGQPQHF. The CDR3 bases are TGTGCCAGCAGCTTAGCCCCGAGGCCCCACGGCCAGCCCCAGCATTTT. The whole variable domain, remainder taken from reference TRBV7-9 and TRBJ1-5, is DTGVSQNPRHKITKRGQNVTFRCDPISEHNRLYWYRQTLGQGPEFLTYFQNEAQLEKSRLLSDRFSAERPKGSFSTLEIQRTEQGDSAMYLCASSLAPRPHGQPQHFGDGTRLSIL.

The chain links TRBV6-5 to TRBJ2-7, with D perhaps matching TRBD2 (5 bases). Germline V gene lookup returns CDR1 MNHEY and CDR2 SVGAGI. There are 14 residues in the CDR3. Trimming took 7 bases from V and 3 from J, leaving 16 bases between them. Here the CDR3 DNA reads TGTGCCAGCAATCCCCCGGGGATGAGCTACGAGCAGTACTTC. Translation gives CASNPPGMSYEQYF.

This clone appeared a single time. The chain couples TRBV14 to TRBJ2-1; maybe TRBD2 (5 bases). V lost 2 bases, J lost 12 bases, and 11 bases lay in between. The CDR3 has 12 amino acids. Germline CDR1 is SGHDN and CDR2 is FVKESK. This chain's CDR3 is CASSQSGLAQFF. The DNA for the CDR3 is TGTGCCAGCAGCCAATCGGGGTTAGCGCAGTTCTTC.

The chain uses TRBV9 and TRBJ2-3, with D maybe TRBD1 (5 bases). This CDR3 has 15 residues. V was clipped by 1 base and J by 1 base, with 10 bases between them. The germline V gene encodes CDR1 SGDLS and CDR2 YYNGEE. The CDR3 sequence: CASSVRTGRTDTQYF. CDR3 DNA: TGTGCCAGCAGCGTACGAACAGGACGCACAGATACGCAGTATTTT.

The gene calls are TRBV19 and TRBJ1-4, with D possibly matching TRBD1 (5 bases). The V end was cut by 2 bases, the J end by 1 base, with 14 bases between. Germline CDR1 reads LNHDA; CDR2 reads SQIVND (reference sequence). The CDR3 totals 17 residues. The chain's CDR3 is CASSIQGITGTNEKLFF. CDR3 DNA: TGTGCCAGTAGTATACAGGGAATTACAGGAACTAATGAAAAACTGTTTTTT.

This clone has only one observation. The chain carries TRBV18 and TRBJ2-2, with D maybe TRBD2 (6 bases). The V end was cut by 2 bases, the J end by 6 bases, with 10 bases between. CDR3 length equals 14 residues. Per germline, CDR1 KGHSH and CDR2 LQKENI. This CDR3 is CASSPGGTAGELFF. CDR3 DNA sequence: TGTGCCAGCTCACCAGGGGGGACCGCCGGGGAGCTGTTTTTT.

The chain employs TRBV6-5 and TRBJ2-7; no clear D. This CDR3 region has 10 residues. Trimming took off 9 bases at V and 1 base at J, with 4 bases between the two ends. CDR1 and CDR2 (germline): MNHEY, SVGAGI. The CDR3 loop reads CASLSYEQYF. CDR3 sequence (DNA): TGTGCCAGTCTTTCCTACGAGCAGTACTTC.